This entry lists 8 T cell receptor beta chains sequenced from one sample in a study of shared clonotypes between healthy human individuals. Assay used: immunoSEQ multiplex PCR; TCRdb lists only in-frame clones, some missing. This sample has approximately 460,000 clones, with 60% to 80% found just once. Sequencing input: PBMCs. The source of these receptors is a woman aged 40 to 50 in good health. Some clones in this sample may be carry-over from other donors' samples.

This chain links TRBV2 with TRBJ2-5; D is uncertain. The CDR3 runs 12 residues. Germline V CDR1 and CDR2: SNHLY, FYNNEI. The V gene lost 6 bases and the J gene lost 7 bases, with 12 bases spanning the gap. CDR3 amino acids: CASSPDLGTQYF. Here the CDR3 DNA reads TGTGCCAGCAGCCCGGACCTTGGGACCCAGTACTTC.

The V and J genes are TRBV30 and TRBJ2-7; no firm D call. Germline loops: CDR1 GTSNPN, CDR2 SVGIG (reference sequence). The CDR3 length is 13 residues. The V end was cut by 0 bases, the J end by 3 bases, with 9 bases between. The CDR3 DNA is TGTGCCTGGAGTGTAGACAAGTACTACGAGCAGTACTTC. The encoded protein is CAWSVDKYYEQYF.

The chain recombines TRBV4-1 with TRBJ1-5; D is uncertain. Trimming shortened V by 0 bases and J by 0 bases, and 6 bases separated the two germline ends. The germline CDR1 and CDR2 sequences are MGHRA and YSYEKL. This CDR3 spans 15 amino acids. For the CDR3, the DNA is TGCGCCAGCAGCCAAGAGAAAATTAGCAATCAGCCCCAGCATTTT. It specifies CASSQEKISNQPQHF.

Turning to this clone: In the same sample, other DNA sequences code for this CDR3. This chain links TRBV7-2 with TRBJ2-7; 12 bases match TRBD2. The J segment lost 7 bases and the V segment lost 2 bases, leaving 6 bases of the junction unmatched. The CDR3 has 15 residues. CDR1 SGHTA and CDR2 FQGNSA come from the germline V gene. CDR3 in DNA: TGTGCCAGCAGCTTACTAGCGGGAGGGCAGGGGGAGCAGTACTTC. Translation: CASSLLAGGQGEQYF.

Turning to this clone: Since a far larger clone is one base different, this is likely a read error. The V and J genes are TRBV5-1 and TRBJ1-1, with 9 bases that match TRBD1. Germline CDR1 and CDR2: SGHRS and YFSETQ. This CDR3 spans 15 amino acids. DNA of the CDR3: TGCGCCAGCAGCCACAAGACAGGGGGAGGCACTGAAGCTTCCTTT. Translation gives CASSHKTGGGTEASF.

V and J are TRBV2 and TRBJ1-5; D is ambiguous. The CDR3 is 13 residues long. The V gene's germline CDR1 is SNHLY and CDR2 FYNNEI. Trimming left V 5 bases short and J 6 bases short, with 11 bases between. CDR3 DNA sequence: TGTGCCAGCAGTCCGGAGGCGGGTCAGCCCCAGCATTTT. It is translated as CASSPEAGQPQHF.

This clone was seen repeatedly, ten times or more. V is TRBV7-3 and J is TRBJ1-1, with D maybe TRBD1 (5 bases). Germline CDR1 SGHTA, CDR2 FQGTGA. Trimming left V 4 bases short and J 8 bases short, with 17 bases between. The CDR3 extends over 14 amino acids. DNA for the CDR3: TGTGCCAGCAGCTGGGGGGGTTCGACAAAGGAAGCTTTCTTT. This gives the protein CASSWGGSTKEAFF. Looking up the rest from reference TRBV7-3 and TRBJ1-1 gives the full variable domain: GAGVSQTPSNKVTEKGKYVELRCDPISGHTALYWYRQSLGQGPEFLIYFQGTGAADDSGLPNDRFFAVRPEGSVSTLKIQRTERGDSAVYLCASSWGGSTKEAFFGQGTRLTVV.

V and J are TRBV19 and TRBJ2-2; 10 positions match TRBD1. V was pared by 6 bases and J by 5 bases, with 6 bases of the junction left unmatched. This CDR3 contains 15 residues. Germline loops: CDR1 LNHDA, CDR2 SQIVND (reference sequence). Here the CDR3 DNA reads TGTGCCAGTAGGCATGACAGGGGGCAGACCGGGGAGCTGTTTTTT. Its translation is CASRHDRGQTGELFF.